These 5 T cell receptor beta chains came from one sample sequenced in a study of patients and donors after allogeneic stem cell transplantation. Each CDR3 protein gets one entry after TCRdb re-called the RT-PCR reads with MiXCR. The top ten hold roughly 11% of the sample, which has around 200,000 distinct CDR3 sequences, around 41% seen once. The sequenced sample was blood, either unsorted or a sorted T cell fraction (not recorded which). The receptors here all came from a human donor who was either an allogeneic HSCT recipient or a stem cell or donor lymphocyte infusion donor (not recorded which). It is not recorded whose cells these are; they may come from a transplant donor.

This clonotype was picked up many times. The chain links TRBV7-9 to TRBJ1-1; no reliable D call. Germline V gene data show CDR1 as SEHNR and CDR2 as FQNEAQ (reference sequence). Trimming shortened V by 5 bases and J by 3 bases, and 4 bases separated the two germline ends. The CDR3 spans 11 residues. The CDR3 nucleotides are TGTGCCAGCAGCCAGTACACTGAAGCTTTCTTT. Its translation is CASSQYTEAFF.

The table lists this clonotype with many counts. The chain recombines TRBV12-3 or TRBV12-4 with TRBJ1-4, with D hard to call. The CDR3 extends over 13 amino acids. V shed 2 bases and J shed 15 bases, with 16 bases lying between them. CDR3 DNA sequence: TGTGCCAGCAGTTTACCACTCCCGGAGAAAATGTTTTTT. Its protein is CASSLPLPEKMFF.

Written as DNA, the CDR3 is TGCAGTGCTAGTGGCTCTGGGGCCAACGTCCTGACTTTC. It specifies CSASGSGANVLTF. The chain employs TRBV20-1 and TRBJ2-6; D unresolved. Between the trimmed V and J ends, which lost 3 bases and 0 bases, there was a span of 3 bases. The germline V gene encodes CDR1 DFQATT and CDR2 SNEGSKA (reference sequence). This CDR3 is built from 13 residues.

This clonotype has just a few counts. The CDR3 sequence is CASSVGTGGKANNSPLHF. The CDR3 coding sequence is TGTGCCAGCAGCGTGGGGACAGGGGGCAAGGCCAATAATTCACCCCTCCACTTT. V gene TRBV9 combines with J gene TRBJ1-6; TRBD1 matches at 12 bases. This CDR3 is built from 18 residues. CDR1 and CDR2 from the germline V gene are SGDLS and YYNGEE. The V segment lost 2 bases and the J segment 5 bases; nucleotides outside the gene matches: 8.

This clonotype has a handful of counts. The rearrangement links TRBV20-1 to TRBJ1-1, with a weak D call TRBD1 (6 bases). V was trimmed by 5 bases and J by 6 bases, leaving 19 bases between them. This CDR3 spans 14 amino acids. Germline CDR1 and CDR2: DFQATT and SNEGSKA (reference sequence). The CDR3: CSAQNTYREAEAFF. CDR3 DNA: TGCAGTGCTCAGAATACCTACAGGGAGGCTGAAGCTTTCTTT.